The 25 T cell receptor beta chains below come from one sample, sequenced in a study of blood T cell repertoires in COVID-19. Assay used: immunoSEQ multiplex PCR; TCRdb lists only in-frame clones, some missing. The profile shows fewer than 350,000 clones, approximately 83% of them singletons. The sequenced sample consisted of peripheral blood. These receptors were collected from a woman aged 25-40 years who had recovered from COVID-19.

The V and J genes are TRBV5-4 and TRBJ1-1; D not resolved. Germline CDR1 and CDR2: SGHNT and YYREEE (reference sequence). This CDR3 has 15 amino acids. Trimming left V 4 bases short and J 3 bases short, with 16 bases between. The CDR3 reads CASSPTSVVDTEAFF. DNA of the CDR3: TGTGCCAGCAGCCCCACGTCGGTGGTGGACACTGAAGCTTTCTTT.

The rearrangement links TRBV3-1 (or the pseudogene TRBV3-2) to TRBJ2-5; D might be TRBD1 (5 bases). Between the trimmed V and J ends, which lost 2 bases and 2 bases, there was a span of 12 bases. This CDR3 contains 15 residues. The V gene's germline CDR1 is LGHDT and CDR2 YNNKEL (reference sequence). The CDR3 protein is CASSQKTVRQETQYF. DNA of the CDR3: TGTGCCAGCAGCCAAAAGACAGTACGGCAAGAGACCCAGTACTTC.

The V and J genes are TRBV4-1 and TRBJ2-2; 13 bases are shared with TRBD2. Per the germline V gene, CDR1 is MGHRA and CDR2 is YSYEKL. This CDR3 region has 18 residues. Trimming cost V 2 bases and J 6 bases; bases outside gene matches: 9. The CDR3 sequence: CASSQWTSGSPRSGELFF. CDR3 coding DNA: TGCGCCAGCAGCCAATGGACTAGCGGGAGCCCTCGGTCCGGGGAGCTGTTTTTT.

This chain links TRBV7-9 with TRBJ1-5; D call uncertain. This CDR3 contains 14 residues. V was trimmed by 1 base and J by 7 bases, leaving 11 bases between them. Looked up from germline, CDR1 is SEHNR and CDR2 is FQNEAQ (reference sequence). In DNA form, the CDR3 reads TGTGCCAGCAGCTTAGGAGAGGGAGTCCAGCCCCAGCATTTT. This sequence encodes CASSLGEGVQPQHF.

The sample holds a few counts of this clone. The V call is TRBV18, the J call TRBJ2-7, with 11 bases fitting TRBD2. The CDR3 has 14 amino acids. CDR1 is KGHSH, CDR2 LQKENI, per germline. J lost 5 bases, V lost 5 bases, and 5 bases had no gene match. The CDR3 nucleotides read TGTGCCAGCTCATATAGCGGGAGGGCCAACGAGCAGTACTTC. Its translation: CASSYSGRANEQYF.

This clone appeared a few times. The chain employs TRBV6-5 and TRBJ1-2; TRBD1 aligns across 7 bases. The CDR3 is made up of 15 amino acids. The ends lost 6 bases at V and 2 bases at J; junction bases unmatched: 9. Germline V gene lookup returns CDR1 MNHEY and CDR2 SVGAGI. Here the CDR3 reads CASRGQLNFNYGYTF. Written as DNA, the CDR3 is TGTGCCAGCAGGGGACAGTTGAATTTCAACTATGGCTACACCTTC.

A single count supports this clone. This sequence joins TRBV20-1 and TRBJ2-5; D is possibly TRBD1 (6 bases). This CDR3 has 11 residues. The germline V gene encodes CDR1 DFQATT and CDR2 SNEGSKA (reference sequence). This CDR3 reads CSGQIQETQYF. CDR3 coding DNA: TGCAGCGGACAGATTCAAGAGACCCAGTACTTC.

This clone was counted once. The chain uses TRBV2 and TRBJ1-5; perhaps TRBD1 as D (5 bases). CDR1 is SNHLY, CDR2 FYNNEI, per germline. V dropped 1 base and J dropped 0 bases, with 10 bases sitting between them. The CDR3 is 16 residues long. The CDR3 spells CASSEGQYYSNQPQHF. Written as DNA, the CDR3 is TGTGCCAGCAGTGAAGGACAGTATTATAGCAATCAGCCCCAGCATTTT. The variable domain in full, with the rest retrieved from reference TRBV2 and TRBJ1-5, is EPEVTQTPSHQVTQMGQEVILRCVPISNHLYFYWYRQILGQKVEFLVSFYNNEISEKSEIFDDQFSVERPDGSNFTLKIRSTKLEDSAMYFCASSEGQYYSNQPQHFGDGTRLSIL.

This clone was recorded only once. V usage is TRBV7-6 and J usage is TRBJ2-7; TRBD2 matches 7 bases. CDR1 is SGHVS, CDR2 FNYEAQ, per germline. The CDR3 is 15 amino acids. Unmatched junction bases numbered 5, after V lost 1 base and J lost 2 bases. Here the CDR3 reads CASSLGYGRAYEQYF. DNA of the CDR3: TGTGCCAGCAGCTTAGGATATGGGAGGGCCTACGAGCAGTACTTC.

The V and J genes are TRBV3-1 (or the pseudogene TRBV3-2) and TRBJ1-3; TRBD1 might be the D (6 bases). This CDR3 has 16 residues. The V end was cut by 6 bases, the J end by 3 bases, with 18 bases between. Germline loops: CDR1 LGHDT, CDR2 YNNKEL (reference sequence). CDR3 sequence: CASRLRGSGSGNTIYF. Written as DNA, the CDR3 is TGTGCCAGCAGACTCAGGGGTTCAGGGAGTGGAAACACCATATATTTT.

The V call is TRBV4-2, the J call TRBJ1-1; 9 bases are a match to TRBD1. The germline gives CDR1 LGHNA, CDR2 YNFKEQ. CDR3 size: 15 residues. After removal of 4 bases from V and 0 bases from J, the junction contained 3 bases not matched to a gene. The CDR3 reads CASSPGQGLNTEAFF. DNA for the CDR3: TGTGCCAGCAGCCCGGGACAGGGCTTGAACACTGAAGCTTTCTTT.

This chain's CDR3 is CASSSWTSGGYNEQFF. For the CDR3, the DNA is TGTGCCAGCAGCTCTTGGACTAGCGGGGGGTACAATGAGCAGTTCTTC. V usage is TRBV7-9 and J usage is TRBJ2-1, with TRBD2 matching 14 bases. This CDR3 has 16 residues. The germline CDR1 and CDR2 sequences are SEHNR and FQNEAQ (reference sequence). The junction had 3 bases not matched to a gene; V was cut back by 4 bases and J by 4 bases. The whole variable domain, filled in from reference TRBV7-9 and TRBJ2-1, reads DTGVSQNPRHKITKRGQNVTFRCDPISEHNRLYWYRQTLGQGPEFLTYFQNEAQLEKSRLLSDRFSAERPKGSFSTLEIQRTEQGDSAMYLCASSSWTSGGYNEQFFGPGTRLTVL.

The gene calls are TRBV5-4 and TRBJ2-2; D uncertain. The CDR3 is 15 residues long. V was shortened by 0 bases and J by 1 base, with 7 bases between the two germline ends. Germline CDR1 and CDR2: SGHNT and YYREEE (reference sequence). CDR3 bases: TGTGCCAGCAGCTTGGGAGGAATGAACACCGGGGAGCTGTTTTTT. Protein sequence: CASSLGGMNTGELFF. The full variable domain, its missing parts supplied by reference TRBV5-4 and TRBJ2-2, is ETGVTQSPTHLIKTRGQQVTLRCSSQSGHNTVSWYQQALGQGPQFIFQYYREEENGRGNFPPRFSGLQFPNYSSELNVNALELDDSALYLCASSLGGMNTGELFFGEGSRLTVL.

This clone was seen more than once but under ten times. The chain carries TRBV18 and TRBJ2-7, with no clear D. From germline, CDR1 is KGHSH and CDR2 LQKENI. The V and J ends lost 5 bases and 4 bases respectively, with 6 bases between them. CDR3 length: 11 residues. In nucleotides, the CDR3 is TGTGCCAGCTCATCCCAATACGAGCAGTACTTC. This gives the protein CASSSQYEQYF.

The chain's CDR3 is CASSLDIRINSPLHF. Here the CDR3 DNA reads TGTGCCAGCAGTCTTGACATAAGGATCAATTCACCCCTCCACTTT. The chain joins TRBV9 to TRBJ1-6; D ambiguous. V lost 5 bases and J 7 bases, leaving 16 bases between the germline ends. There are 15 residues in the CDR3. Looked up from germline, CDR1 is SGDLS and CDR2 is YYNGEE.

The chain recombines TRBV11-2 with TRBJ2-1; 11 bases are a match to TRBD1. With 0 bases clipped from V and 7 bases from J, the junction kept 14 bases outside the gene matches. Germline V lookup: CDR1 SGHAT, CDR2 FQNNGV. The CDR3 totals 19 residues. The CDR3 DNA follows: TGTGCCAGCAGCTTAGATCCTAGGACAGGGGGCGCGGGGAGAAATGAGCAGTTCTTC. This gives the protein CASSLDPRTGGAGRNEQFF. Looking up the rest from reference TRBV11-2 and TRBJ2-1 gives the full variable domain: EAGVAQSPRYKIIEKRQSVAFWCNPISGHATLYWYQQILGQGPKLLIQFQNNGVVDDSQLPKDRFSAERLKGVDSTLKIQPAKLEDSAVYLCASSLDPRTGGAGRNEQFFGPGTRLTVL.

This clone was counted between two and nine times. The chain is built from TRBV6-5 and TRBJ2-5; D ambiguous. The germline V gene has CDR1 MNHEY and CDR2 SVGAGI. The CDR3 is 15 amino acids. V shed 6 bases and J shed 2 bases, with 16 bases lying between them. The CDR3 is CASSSTFVEQETQYF. The CDR3 nucleotides read TGTGCCAGCAGCTCCACCTTCGTAGAGCAAGAGACCCAGTACTTC.

V and J are TRBV21-1 and TRBJ2-3; the table's D call, TRBD2, has no DNA check behind it. TRBV21-1 is a documented pseudogene. The CDR3 is 17 amino acids. The CDR3 region is CASSNSVTTAGTDTQYF. For the CDR3, the DNA is TGTGCCAGCAGCAATAGCGTCACCACGGCGGGCACAGATACGCAGTATTTT.

The V and J genes are TRBV10-3 and TRBJ2-5, with TRBD1 matching over 7 bases. CDR1 ENHRY and CDR2 SYGVKD come from the germline V gene. The CDR3 covers 14 residues. The CDR3: CATGAPGGLKTQYF. The CDR3 DNA sequence: TGTGCAACCGGGGCCCCAGGGGGTTTAAAGACCCAGTACTTC.

The rearrangement links TRBV5-1 to TRBJ2-1, with 7 positions matching TRBD1. This CDR3 region has 13 residues. The V and J ends lost 2 bases and 6 bases, in that order; junction bases with no gene match: 2. Germline V CDR1 and CDR2: SGHRS, YFSETQ. This CDR3 reads CASSFRDSNEQFF. CDR3 nucleotides: TGCGCCAGCAGCTTCCGGGACAGCAATGAGCAGTTCTTC.

This clone was counted many times. The chain is built from TRBV28 and TRBJ2-7; weak D call: TRBD1 (6 bases). Per germline, CDR1 MDHEN and CDR2 SYDVKM. Trimming took 4 bases from V and 4 from J, leaving 17 bases between them. The CDR3 sequence is 15 residues long. CDR3 nucleotides: TGTGCCAGCAGTTGGCAGGGGCTGGGAATTTACGAGCAGTACTTC. Its protein is CASSWQGLGIYEQYF.

The rearrangement links TRBV4-3 to TRBJ2-1; D not certain. Trimming shortened V by 0 bases and J by 10 bases, and 19 bases separated the two germline ends. The germline CDR1 and CDR2 sequences are LGHNA and YSLEER. CDR3 size: 16 residues. The CDR3 DNA sequence: TGCGCCAGCAGCCAAGATTATTGGCTAGGAGTTAGCGAGCAGTTCTTC. It is translated as CASSQDYWLGVSEQFF.

The chain recombines TRBV25-1 with TRBJ1-6; 8 nucleotides match TRBD1. Germline loops: CDR1 MGHDK, CDR2 SYGVNS. The CDR3 spans 14 residues. V was pared by 5 bases and J by 8 bases, with 5 bases of the junction left unmatched. CDR3 sequence: CASSNTGGDSPLHF. The CDR3 region has the DNA TGTGCCAGCAGTAATACAGGGGGGGATTCACCCCTCCACTTT.

V usage is TRBV19 and J usage is TRBJ2-1; 11 bases are a match to TRBD2. Germline V gene sequence: CDR1 LNHDA, CDR2 SQIVND (reference sequence). The CDR3 spans 15 residues. Trimming took 3 bases from V and 7 from J; bases not matched to a gene: 5. CDR3 amino acids: CASSMLAGGQNEQFF. CDR3 DNA sequence: TGTGCCAGTAGTATGTTAGCGGGAGGGCAAAATGAGCAGTTCTTC.

V usage is TRBV19 and J usage is TRBJ2-7; possible D gene TRBD1, 6 bases. CDR1 LNHDA and CDR2 SQIVND come from the germline V gene (reference sequence). V dropped 5 bases and J dropped 5 bases, with 10 bases sitting between them. The CDR3 has 12 amino acids. The CDR3 region has the DNA TGTGCCAGTAGTTCCTACAGGGACGAGCAGTACTTC. It codes for CASSSYRDEQYF.